The T cell receptor (beta chain) described here comes from a study of CXCR3-negative and CXCR3-positive naive CD8 T cells. General study results and limits: Relative to memory CD8+ cells, whose diversity was much lower, both naive subsets had comparably high diversity. CXCR3 expression dropped partially after cryopreservation, and most assays relied on fresh PBMCs. Higher TRB CDR3 hydrophobicity marked CXCR3-positive naive cells relative to CXCR3-negative naive cells.

Turning to this clonotype: Its specificity is not known.

UMI-tagged TRB cDNA libraries were built via 5' RACE. TCRdb re-called the 5' RACE reads; every CDR3 protein appears as one record, without DNA. The sample data list about 150,000 distinct CDR3 sequences. Input material: naive CXCR3+ CD8+ T cells from blood. Described subset: CD45RO-CCR7+CD27+CD95- naive CD8+ T cells expressing CXCR3 (TNR3+). The sequence came from a human donor in good health. Some clones in this sample may be carry-over from other donors' samples.

The CDR3 spells CASRQGMGNQPQHF. The chain couples TRBV19 to TRBJ1-5. The germline V gene encodes CDR1 LNHDA and CDR2 SQIVND (reference sequence). This CDR3 region has 14 residues.